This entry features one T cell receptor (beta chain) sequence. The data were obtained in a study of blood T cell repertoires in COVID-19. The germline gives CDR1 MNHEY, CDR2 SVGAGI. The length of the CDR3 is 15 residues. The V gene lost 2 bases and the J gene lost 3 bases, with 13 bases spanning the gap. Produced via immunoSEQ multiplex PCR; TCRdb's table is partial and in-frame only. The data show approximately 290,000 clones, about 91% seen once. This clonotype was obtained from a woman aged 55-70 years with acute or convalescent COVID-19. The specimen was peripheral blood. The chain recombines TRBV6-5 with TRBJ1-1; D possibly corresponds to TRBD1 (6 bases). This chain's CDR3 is CASSYAPGADTEAFF. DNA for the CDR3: TGTGCCAGCAGTTACGCTCCAGGGGCGGACACTGAAGCTTTCTTT.